This is a list of T cell receptor beta chains from one sample in a study of cytomegalovirus exposure and HLA in healthy donors. TCRdb's table, derived via immunoSEQ multiplex PCR, lists solely in-frame clones and lacks some. Among around 140,000 clones listed, about three quarters were seen once. Sequencing was done on a sample of PBMCs. These receptors were obtained from a man in his fifties or sixties in good health and CMV-seropositive. Both conserved end residues are part of each CDR3. Fields, in order: D gene, V gene, clone size, J gene, CDR3 protein, CDR3 DNA. A D gene is named only where the DNA matches it firmly. Not every row has a clone size; where given, it reads once, few, many or a size class.

d_gene: NA; v_gene: TRBV19; abundance: NA; j_gene: TRBJ2-7; CDR3aa: CASSIVLQSNPFF; CDR3nt: TGTGCCAGTAGTATTGTCTTACAGTCTAACCCCTTCTTC
d_gene: TRBD1; v_gene: TRBV11-2; abundance: NA; j_gene: TRBJ2-3; CDR3aa: CASSLDPTGPQGDTQYF; CDR3nt: TGTGCCAGCAGCTTAGACCCGACAGGGCCGCAGGGTGATACGCAGTATTTT
d_gene: NA; v_gene: TRBV27; abundance: NA; j_gene: TRBJ2-2; CDR3aa: CASSERLGLTGELFF; CDR3nt: TGTGCCAGCAGTGAAAGACTAGGTCTCACCGGGGAGCTGTTTTTT
d_gene: NA; v_gene: TRBV18; abundance: once; j_gene: TRBJ2-7; CDR3aa: CASSPSHYEQYF; CDR3nt: TGTGCCAGCTCACCATCCCACTACGAGCAGTACTTC
d_gene: NA; v_gene: TRBV4-1; abundance: NA; j_gene: TRBJ2-1; CDR3aa: CASSREQDNEQFF; CDR3nt: TGCGCCAGCAGCCGAGAACAGGACAATGAGCAGTTCTTC
d_gene: NA; v_gene: TRBV4-2; abundance: NA; j_gene: TRBJ2-3; CDR3aa: CASSLRQSDTQYF; CDR3nt: TGTGCCAGCAGCCTTCGACAGTCCGATACGCAGTATTTT
d_gene: TRBD2; v_gene: TRBV7-7; abundance: few; j_gene: TRBJ2-1; CDR3aa: CASSLVGLAGDSEQFF; CDR3nt: TGTGCTAGCAGCTTAGTGGGTCTAGCGGGAGACAGTGAGCAGTTCTTC
d_gene: NA; v_gene: TRBV6-5; abundance: NA; j_gene: TRBJ1-5; CDR3aa: CASSEGGYNQPQHF; CDR3nt: TGTGCCAGCAGTGAGGGTGGTTACAATCAGCCCCAGCATTTT
d_gene: TRBD2; v_gene: TRBV7-9; abundance: NA; j_gene: TRBJ2-3; CDR3aa: CASSLAEGLAGGGYTQYF; CDR3nt: TGTGCCAGCAGCTTAGCGGAGGGACTAGCGGGAGGAGGGTATACGCAGTATTTT
d_gene: TRBD1; v_gene: TRBV10-3; abundance: once; j_gene: TRBJ1-1; CDR3aa: CAISESTGTLNTESFF; CDR3nt: TGTGCCATCAGTGAGTCGACAGGGACCTTGAACACTGAATCTTTCTTT
d_gene: TRBD1; v_gene: TRBV7-2; abundance: NA; j_gene: TRBJ2-5; CDR3aa: CASSLVRHRGLTGETQYF; CDR3nt: TGTGCCAGCAGCTTAGTAAGGCACAGGGGCTTAACAGGAGAGACCCAGTACTTC
d_gene: NA; v_gene: TRBV7-2; abundance: NA; j_gene: TRBJ2-3; CDR3aa: CASTSAHRDTQYF; CDR3nt: TGTGCCAGCACAAGTGCTCACCGGGATACGCAGTATTTT
d_gene: TRBD1; v_gene: TRBV27; abundance: NA; j_gene: TRBJ1-1; CDR3aa: CASSPVRGSTEAFF; CDR3nt: TGTGCCAGCAGTCCCGTCAGGGGGAGCACTGAAGCTTTCTTT
d_gene: TRBD2; v_gene: TRBV5-6; abundance: NA; j_gene: TRBJ2-1; CDR3aa: CASSKWAGVYNEQFF; CDR3nt: TGTGCCAGCAGCAAGTGGGCGGGGGTTTACAATGAGCAGTTCTTC
d_gene: TRBD2; v_gene: TRBV7-8; abundance: NA; j_gene: TRBJ2-7; CDR3aa: CASSLARRTSGSSYEQYF; CDR3nt: TGTGCCAGCAGCTTAGCACGTCGGACTAGCGGGAGTTCCTACGAGCAGTACTTC
d_gene: NA; v_gene: TRBV11-2; abundance: few; j_gene: TRBJ1-1; CDR3aa: CASSLDPGMNTEAFF; CDR3nt: TGTGCCAGCAGCTTAGATCCAGGCATGAACACTGAAGCTTTCTTT
d_gene: NA; v_gene: TRBV6-6; abundance: NA; j_gene: TRBJ1-4; CDR3aa: CASLWAGTNEKLFF; CDR3nt: TGTGCCAGCCTTTGGGCTGGGACTAATGAAAAACTGTTTTTT
d_gene: NA; v_gene: TRBV9; abundance: once; j_gene: TRBJ2-3; CDR3aa: CASSPRVGTDTQYF; CDR3nt: TGTGCCAGCAGCCCCCGTGTTGGCACAGATACGCAGTATTTT
d_gene: NA; v_gene: TRBV20-1; abundance: NA; j_gene: TRBJ2-7; CDR3aa: CSGGSAYEQYF; CDR3nt: TGCAGTGGGGGTAGCGCGTACGAGCAGTACTTC
d_gene: NA; v_gene: TRBV2; abundance: NA; j_gene: TRBJ2-7; CDR3aa: CASSVVRGEQYF; CDR3nt: TGTGCCAGCAGTGTTGTAAGGGGCGAGCAGTACTTC
d_gene: NA; v_gene: TRBV27; abundance: NA; j_gene: TRBJ1-1; CDR3aa: CASSASTQGRSEAFF; CDR3nt: TGTGCCAGCAGTGCCTCCACACAGGGTCGTTCTGAAGCTTTCTTT
d_gene: NA; v_gene: TRBV15; abundance: NA; j_gene: TRBJ2-5; CDR3aa: CATSTLAQGQETQYF; CDR3nt: TGTGCCACCAGCACACTAGCCCAGGGCCAAGAGACCCAGTACTTC
d_gene: TRBD1; v_gene: TRBV5-1; abundance: NA; j_gene: TRBJ2-7; CDR3aa: CASAGQGFYEQYF; CDR3nt: TGCGCCAGCGCGGGACAGGGTTTCTACGAGCAGTACTTC
d_gene: NA; v_gene: TRBV6-5; abundance: NA; j_gene: TRBJ2-2; CDR3aa: CASSYLRGSTGELFF; CDR3nt: TGTGCCAGCAGTTACCTCCGGGGGAGCACCGGGGAGCTGTTTTTT
d_gene: TRBD1; v_gene: TRBV7-2; abundance: few; j_gene: TRBJ1-3; CDR3aa: CASSPGTGAGNTIYF; CDR3nt: TGTGCCAGCAGCCCGGGGACAGGGGCTGGAAACACCATATATTTT
d_gene: NA; v_gene: TRBV4-1; abundance: NA; j_gene: TRBJ2-7; CDR3aa: CASSQVGLAEQYF; CDR3nt: TGCGCCAGCAGCCAGGTTGGACTGGCCGAGCAGTACTTC
d_gene: TRBD1; v_gene: TRBV7-2; abundance: few; j_gene: TRBJ2-6; CDR3aa: CASSGRGQGAGANVLTF; CDR3nt: TGTGCCAGCAGCGGAAGGGGACAGGGGGCTGGGGCCAACGTCCTGACTTTC
d_gene: NA; v_gene: TRBV7-9; abundance: NA; j_gene: TRBJ2-1; CDR3aa: CASSLAVEQFF; CDR3nt: TGTGCCAGCAGCTTAGCCGTGGAGCAGTTCTTC